The 28 T cell receptor beta chains listed next were all sequenced from one sample in a study of T cell clonality in common variable immunodeficiency. The method was immunoSEQ multiplex PCR; TCRdb's version includes in-frame clones alone and lacks a portion of them. This repertoire holds more than 35,000 clones, and none appear only once. The sequencing input was peripheral blood mononuclear cells. The receptors originated from a person aged 18 to 70 in good health.

This clone was detected many times. The CDR3 extends 3 residues past the end of the read, so its final part is completed from the germline J gene. The rearrangement joins TRBV2 to TRBJ1-6; D is possibly TRBD1 (6 bases). The V end was cut by 5 bases, the J end by 5 bases, with 10 bases between. The CDR3 extends over 14 amino acids. Germline-derived CDR1 and CDR2 are SNHLY and FYNNEI. The CDR3 sequence: CASSRGMNNSPLHF. The CDR3 DNA, read in part, is TGTGCCAGCAGTAGGGGGATGAATAATTCACCC.

This clone was counted ten times or more. The sequenced CDR3 bases are TGTGCCAGCAGCTTGACAGGGATCAGCAATTCACCC. Residues: CASSLTGISNSP. The entire CDR3 protein reads CASSLTGISNSPLHF. The V call is TRBV5-5, the J call TRBJ1-6; tentatively, D is TRBD1 (6 bases). The CDR3 end is not reached by the read, which stops 3 residues before it; the germline J gene fills it in. The CDR3 is 15 amino acids. Germline-derived CDR1 and CDR2 are SGHKS and YYEKEE (reference sequence). Trimming took 1 base from V and 7 from J, leaving 12 bases between them. Full variable domain (remainder filled in from reference TRBV5-5 and TRBJ1-6): DAGVTQSPTHLIKTRGQQVTLRCSPISGHKSVSWYQQVLGQGPQFIFQYYEKEERGRGNFPDRFSARQFPNYSSELNVNALLLGDSALYLCASSLTGISNSPLHFGNGTRLTVT.

This clone was detected ten times or more. CDR3 residues: CASSLDTGDGEKLFF. Partial CDR3 DNA: TGCGCCAGCAGCTTGGATACAGGGGATGGGGAAAAA. The V gene is TRBV5-1, the J gene TRBJ1-4; 7 nucleotides line up with TRBD1. The read ends 3 residues before the CDR3 terminus; that terminus is restored from the germline J gene. The CDR3 contains 15 residues. Germline values: CDR1 SGHRS, CDR2 YFSETQ. The V segment lost 0 bases and the J segment 8 bases; nucleotides outside the gene matches: 7. Full variable domain (remainder filled in from reference TRBV5-1 and TRBJ1-4): KAGVTQTPRYLIKTRGQQVTLSCSPISGHRSVSWYQQTPGQGLQFLFEYFSETQRNKGNFPGRFSGRQFSNSRSEMNVSTLELGDSALYLCASSLDTGDGEKLFFGSGTQLSVL.

This clone was observed many times. Read sequence stops 3 residues before the CDR3 end, and the germline J gene provides the missing end. The chain has TRBV28 and TRBJ2-3, with D possibly matching TRBD1 (6 bases). Trimming removed 11 bases from V and 0 bases from J, with 15 bases in between. The CDR3 length is 14 residues. CDR1 is MDHEN, CDR2 SYDVKM, per germline. The CDR3 DNA, read in part, is TGTGCCGGCTCTACAGGGCCTAGCACAGATACG. This sequence encodes CAGSTGPSTDT. The entire CDR3 sequence reads CAGSTGPSTDTQYF. The variable domain in full, completed from reference TRBV28 and TRBJ2-3, reads DVKVTQSSRYLVKRTGEKVFLECVQDMDHENMFWYRQDPGLGLRLIYFSYDVKMKEKGDIPEGYSVSREKKERFSLILESASTNQTSMYLCAGSTGPSTDTQYFGPGTRLTVL.

This clone was seen many times. The read comes to an end 3 residues before the CDR3 does, leaving the germline J gene to fill in the end. The V gene is TRBV7-8, the J gene TRBJ2-7, with D hard to call. V lost 1 base, J lost 0 bases, and 4 bases lay in between. Germline CDR1 and CDR2: SGHVS and FQNEAQ. This CDR3 region has 13 residues. This CDR3 reads CASSLDTSYEQYF. Partial CDR3 DNA: TGTGCCAGCAGCTTAGACACCTCCTACGAG.

This clone occurred many times. The CDR3 is cut off 3 residues early in the read; its end comes from the germline J gene. The chain couples TRBV5-4 to TRBJ2-2; 10 nucleotides agree with TRBD2. V lost 0 bases, J lost 1 base, and 0 bases stayed unmatched. The CDR3 has 16 residues. Per germline, CDR1 SGHNT and CDR2 YYREEE (reference sequence). CDR3 loop: CASSLGTSGNTGELFF. The sequenced part of the CDR3 DNA is TGTGCCAGCAGCTTGGGGACTAGCGGGAACACCGGGGAG.

This clone was recorded many times. The read finishes 3 residues shy of the CDR3 end, and the germline J gene is used to complete it. This rearrangement joins TRBV12-3 or TRBV12-4 to TRBJ1-5; 7 bases align to TRBD1. The V segment lost 5 bases and the J segment 6 bases; nucleotides outside the gene matches: 10. The CDR3 has 15 residues. Partial CDR3 DNA: TGTGCCAGCAGTCCGACAGGGAAAGGGAGTCAGCCC. Residues: CASSPTGKGSQP. The whole CDR3 sequence reads CASSPTGKGSQPQHF.

Turning to this clone: The CDR3 extends 3 residues past the end of the read, so its final part is completed from the germline J gene. The V gene is TRBV7-9, the J gene TRBJ1-4; 7 nucleotides line up with TRBD1. CDR3 length equals 14 residues. Germline V gene lookup returns CDR1 SEHNR and CDR2 FQNEAQ (reference sequence). The V gene end was trimmed by 8 bases and the J gene end by 8 bases; junction bases not matched to a gene: 11. The DNA read from the CDR3 is TGTGCCAGCGGATCTGAGGGGGCGCGGGAAAAA. This translates into CASGSEGAREK. The entire CDR3 is CASGSEGAREKLFF.

This clone was counted ten times or more. The read is 3 residues too short to cover the CDR3 end, so that end is filled in from the germline J gene. The chain links TRBV6-4 to TRBJ2-3, with 11 bases matching TRBD1. From germline, CDR1 is MRHNA and CDR2 SNTAGT. The length of the CDR3 is 15 residues. Trimming removed 0 bases from V and 4 bases from J; junction bases left unmatched: 0. CDR3 amino acids: CASSDSGQGADTQYF. Partial CDR3 DNA: TGTGCCAGCAGTGACTCGGGACAGGGGGCAGATACG.

This clone has a count of ten or more. Read coverage stops 3 residues before the CDR3 terminus; the germline J gene supplies the remainder. The rearrangement links TRBV11-3 to TRBJ2-1; D is ambiguous. This CDR3 has 11 residues. Per germline, CDR1 SGHNT and CDR2 YENEEA. Trimming stripped 3 bases from V and 7 bases from J, with 4 bases between. The CDR3 here is CASSFMNEQFF. CDR3 bases read: TGTGCCAGCAGCTTCATGAATGAG.

At least ten counts were recorded for this clone. Read data end 3 residues before the CDR3 end; the end is taken from the germline J gene. The chain has TRBV7-9 and TRBJ2-5; the match to TRBD2 covers 15 bases. This CDR3 is 15 amino acids long. The V gene end was trimmed by 4 bases and the J gene end by 6 bases; junction bases not matched to a gene: 3. Germline V gives CDR1 SEHNR, CDR2 FQNEAQ (reference sequence). The CDR3 sequence is CASSYGTSGRQTQYF. The part of the CDR3 DNA that was read is TGTGCCAGCAGCTACGGGACTAGCGGGAGGCAGACC.

This clone has more than one count but fewer than ten. Coverage ceases 3 residues before the CDR3 finishes, and the germline J gene fills in the end. V is TRBV25-1 and J is TRBJ2-5; a possible D gene is TRBD1 (6 bases). The CDR3 is 15 amino acids. Germline lookup yields CDR1 MGHDK and CDR2 SYGVNS. V lost 3 bases and J lost 2, with 13 bases in between. The DNA read from the CDR3 is TGTGCCAGCAGTGACCCTAGGACAGTTCAAGAGACC. Translated, it gives CASSDPRTVQET. The full CDR3 sequence reads CASSDPRTVQETQYF.

This clone was seen repeatedly, ten times or more. The read terminates 3 residues before the CDR3 end, so the remaining end is supplied by the germline J gene. The chain employs TRBV6-1 and TRBJ1-5, with 8 positions matching TRBD1. The CDR3 consists of 15 residues. V shed 1 base and J 3 bases; nucleotides not matched to a gene: 2. Germline values: CDR1 MNHNS, CDR2 SASEGT. The DNA read from the CDR3 is TGTGCCAGCAGTGAAGGGACAGGGTACAATCAGCCC. It translates to CASSEGTGYNQP. The whole CDR3 region reads CASSEGTGYNQPQHF.

This clone was seen repeatedly, ten times or more. The CDR3 is cut off 3 residues early in the read; its end comes from the germline J gene. This chain uses TRBV2 with TRBJ2-4, with D unresolved. Germline loops: CDR1 SNHLY, CDR2 FYNNEI. The ends were cut back, 0 bases at V and 8 bases at J, with 14 bases in the middle. The CDR3 spans 15 residues. The CDR3 loop reads CASSEARIDYDIQYF. CDR3 DNA (partial): TGTGCCAGCAGTGAAGCGAGAATAGATTATGACATT.

This clone showed up many times. The read ends 3 residues shy of where the CDR3 ends; the end is completed using the germline J gene. This chain uses TRBV10-3 with TRBJ1-1; TRBD1 agrees at 10 bases. CDR3 size: 16 residues. Trimming removed 6 bases from V and 1 base from J; junction bases left unmatched: 8. In germline, CDR1 is ENHRY, CDR2 SYGVKD. The sequenced CDR3 bases are TGTGCCATCAGCCCCAGACAGGGGGCTGAGAACACTGAA. Protein: CAISPRQGAENTE. The whole CDR3 is CAISPRQGAENTEAFF.

This clone was counted ten times or more. The sequenced CDR3 bases are TGTGCCAGTAGTATCTTTAATGTGACCAGGACTCTCTCCTATGGC. This encodes CASSIFNVTRTLSYG. The full-length CDR3 reads as CASSIFNVTRTLSYGYTF. The chain couples TRBV19 to TRBJ1-2; D is undetermined. With the read ending 3 residues before the CDR3 end, the germline J gene is used to fill in that end. V was cut by 3 bases and J by 4 bases, with 24 bases left in between. The CDR3 loop spans 18 amino acids. Germline V gene sequence: CDR1 LNHDA, CDR2 SQIVND (reference sequence).

This clone was seen repeatedly, ten times or more. Read data end 3 residues before the CDR3 end; the end is taken from the germline J gene. This chain uses TRBV19 with TRBJ2-4; 9 bases are shared with TRBD2. This CDR3 comprises 17 residues. With 4 bases clipped from V and 0 bases from J, the junction kept 7 bases outside the gene matches. Per germline, CDR1 LNHDA and CDR2 SQIVND (reference sequence). CDR3 region: CASSRASGTLAKNIQYF. Partial CDR3 DNA: TGTGCCAGTAGTAGGGCTAGCGGGACCCTAGCCAAAAACATT.

In its sample, this clone was seen many times. The sequence runs out 3 residues before the end of the CDR3; the remainder is reconstructed from the germline J gene. This rearrangement joins TRBV5-1 to TRBJ1-1; 7 bases match TRBD1. From germline, CDR1 is SGHRS and CDR2 YFSETQ. The CDR3 runs to 18 residues. V dropped 4 bases and J dropped 4; count of bases not matched to a gene: 19. The sequenced CDR3 bases are TGCGCCAGCAGCCCTTGGGGGAGGACAGGCCAAGATGCCACTGAA. It codes for CASSPWGRTGQDATE. The complete CDR3 reads CASSPWGRTGQDATEAFF.

The sample holds many counts of this clone. The read ends 3 residues early relative to the CDR3; the germline J gene fills the gap. This chain links TRBV23-1 with TRBJ2-3; 13 bases fit TRBD2. TRBV23-1 is an ORF, and what it does is uncertain. The trim removed 2 bases at V and 3 bases at J, leaving 11 bases unmatched. The CDR3 covers 19 residues. The CDR3 sequence is CASSQELAGGPGRTDTQYF. The covered CDR3 bases are TGCGCCAGCAGTCAAGAACTAGCGGGAGGGCCAGGAAGGACAGATACG.

This clone came up many times. The read ends 3 residues before the CDR3 terminus; that terminus is restored from the germline J gene. This chain uses TRBV15 with TRBJ2-6; D is undetermined. CDR3 length: 16 amino acids. Germline CDR1 is LNHNV and CDR2 is YYDKDF (reference sequence). V lost 1 base and J 1 base, leaving 8 bases between the germline ends. Partial CDR3 DNA: TGTGCCACCAGCAGAGCCCCTCTTTCTGGGGCCAACGTC. This encodes CATSRAPLSGANV. The CDR3 in its entirety is CATSRAPLSGANVLTF.

In this sample, this clone turned up many times. From the germline J gene comes the end of the CDR3, since the read stops 3 residues before it. The genes are TRBV7-9 and TRBJ2-3; perhaps TRBD1 as D (6 bases). Germline CDR1 reads SEHNR; CDR2 reads FQNEAQ (reference sequence). Trimming took 6 bases from V and 3 from J, leaving 13 bases between them. This CDR3 has 14 residues. The CDR3 DNA, read in part, is TGTGCCAGCAGTCCCAACACAGGGACAGATACG. Translated: CASSPNTGTDT. The CDR3 as a whole reads CASSPNTGTDTQYF. Based on the CDR3 plus reference TRBV7-9 and TRBJ2-3, the full variable domain is DTGVSQNPRHKITKRGQNVTFRCDPISEHNRLYWYRQTLGQGPEFLTYFQNEAQLEKSRLLSDRFSAERPKGSFSTLEIQRTEQGDSAMYLCASSPNTGTDTQYFGPGTRLTVL.

This clone was seen at least ten times. The CDR3 goes on 3 residues after the read ends, and that part is filled in from the germline J gene. The chain has TRBV20-1 and TRBJ2-5; 8 bases line up with TRBD1. V shed 8 bases, J shed 7 bases, and the junction held 21 bases outside the gene matches. The CDR3 extends over 16 amino acids. Per the germline V gene, CDR1 is DFQATT and CDR2 is SNEGSKA (reference sequence). CDR3 DNA, as far as it was read: TGCAGTCCTAACTCTCTTGACAGGGGAAATTTGAGGACC. Protein: CSPNSLDRGNLRT. The complete CDR3 protein is CSPNSLDRGNLRTQYF.

This clone was seen repeatedly, ten times or more. The read comes to an end 3 residues before the CDR3 does, leaving the germline J gene to fill in the end. The chain carries TRBV19 and TRBJ1-1; D not certain. Trimming took 5 bases from V and 0 from J, leaving 13 bases between them. This CDR3 region has 15 residues. Germline CDR1 LNHDA, CDR2 SQIVND (reference sequence). Incomplete CDR3 DNA: TGTGCCAGTAGTTCGTTCGGTTTCATGAACACTGAA. It is translated as CASSSFGFMNTE. Given in full, the CDR3 is CASSSFGFMNTEAFF. The full variable domain, with the rest looked up from reference TRBV19 and TRBJ1-1, is DGGITQSPKYLFRKEGQNVTLSCEQNLNHDAMYWYRQDPGQGLRLIYYSQIVNDFQKGDIAEGYSVSREKKESFPLTVTSAQKNPTAFYLCASSSFGFMNTEAFFGQGTRLTVV.

This clone showed up many times. The sequenced fragment ends 3 residues before the CDR3 boundary, so the rest is inferred from the germline J gene. This rearrangement joins TRBV5-1 to TRBJ2-1, with 10 bases that match TRBD2. Germline V CDR1 and CDR2: SGHRS, YFSETQ. V gave up 1 base and J gave up 8 bases; unmatched junction bases: 3. The length of the CDR3 is 14 residues. The sequenced part of the CDR3 DNA is TGCGCCAGCAGCTTGTCAGCGGGAGGGGATGAG. Its protein product is CASSLSAGGDE. The full-length CDR3 reads as CASSLSAGGDEQFF.

This clone was counted at least ten times. The CDR3 end is not reached by the read, which stops 3 residues before it; the germline J gene fills it in. This chain links TRBV11-2 with TRBJ2-5; D not resolved. CDR1 SGHAT and CDR2 FQNNGV come from the germline V gene. Trimming took off 1 base at V and 2 bases at J, with 8 bases between the two ends. This CDR3 has 14 amino acids. The CDR3 bases that were read are TGTGCCAGCAGCTTAGTCCTAGATCAAGAGACC. Protein product: CASSLVLDQET. The full-length CDR3 reads as CASSLVLDQETQYF.

There are many counts of this clone. The DNA ends 3 residues before the CDR3 does, and the rest of the CDR3 is filled in from the germline J gene. The rearrangement joins TRBV5-6 to TRBJ1-5, with TRBD1 matching 7 bases. Germline V gene data show CDR1 as SGHDT and CDR2 as YYEEEE. This CDR3 comprises 15 residues. The junction had 7 bases not matched to a gene; V was cut back by 4 bases and J by 3 bases. CDR3 DNA (partial): TGTGCCAGCAGCAACCGGGACAGACACAATCAGCCC. Its translation: CASSNRDRHNQP. The full CDR3 is CASSNRDRHNQPQHF.

This clone was seen repeatedly, ten times or more. The CDR3 end is not reached by the read, which stops 3 residues before it; the germline J gene fills it in. V usage is TRBV20-1 and J usage is TRBJ2-1; 9 positions match TRBD2. CDR1 and CDR2 from the germline V gene are DFQATT and SNEGSKA (reference sequence). V lost 2 bases and J lost 6; bases outside the gene matches: 11. This CDR3 has 16 amino acids. CDR3 DNA (partial): TGCAGTGCTAGAAAGTCTAGCGGGACTCTACTCAATGAG. Its protein is CSARKSSGTLLNE. The whole CDR3 reads CSARKSSGTLLNEQFF.

This clone was picked up many times. Read sequence stops 3 residues before the CDR3 end, and the germline J gene provides the missing end. The genes are TRBV19 and TRBJ1-1; 8 bases agree with TRBD1. The junction had 7 bases not matched to a gene; V was cut back by 7 bases and J by 0 bases. The CDR3 consists of 15 residues. Germline values: CDR1 LNHDA, CDR2 SQIVND (reference sequence). CDR3: CASTWTGLMNTEAFF. The sequenced CDR3 bases are TGTGCCAGTACCTGGACAGGGCTAATGAACACTGAA.